Listed here are 30 T cell receptor beta chains from one sample, sequenced in a study of T cell responses to AZD1222 COVID-19 vaccine. Here immunoSEQ multiplex PCR was the method, and the copy in TCRdb shows in-frame clones only, minus some. In the table there are approximately 170,000 clones, about 92% of which are singletons. The specimen comprised peripheral blood, sampled on day 0 of AZD1222 vaccination. These receptors were collected from an adult in good health.

V and J are TRBV5-1 and TRBJ1-2; no reliable D call. Germline CDR1 SGHRS, CDR2 YFSETQ. Trimming pared 0 bases from V and 6 bases from J, leaving 9 bases between. The CDR3 has 13 amino acids. The CDR3 protein is CASSLVGFDGYTF. The CDR3 DNA reads as TGCGCCAGCAGCTTGGTTGGGTTCGATGGCTACACCTTC.

This clone was picked up one time. The V gene is TRBV7-9, the J gene TRBJ2-2; D is tentatively TRBD1 or TRBD2 (5 bases each). This CDR3 is 15 amino acids long. V lost 10 bases and J lost 3, with 18 bases in between. CDR1 and CDR2 (germline): SEHNR, FQNEAQ (reference sequence). The CDR3 loop is CANRPRGTDTGELFF. The CDR3 DNA reads TGTGCCAACCGACCCCGAGGGACCGACACCGGGGAGCTGTTTTTT.

The chain combines TRBV4-1 with TRBJ2-6; TRBD1 matches 10 bases. Germline V gene sequence: CDR1 MGHRA, CDR2 YSYEKL. The CDR3 spans 19 residues. J lost 1 base, V lost 2 bases, and 8 bases had no gene match. The CDR3: CASSQIPGQGTSGANVLTF. The CDR3 DNA reads TGCGCCAGCAGCCAAATCCCGGGACAGGGGACTTCTGGGGCCAACGTCCTGACTTTC.

The chain couples TRBV5-4 to TRBJ1-2; TRBD1 aligns across 9 bases. The CDR3 covers 15 residues. The germline V gene encodes CDR1 SGHNT and CDR2 YYREEE (reference sequence). The J segment lost 6 bases and the V segment lost 4 bases, leaving 10 bases of the junction unmatched. The CDR3 nucleotides read TGTGCCAGCAGCCCCCAGGGACAGGGTGGTCATGGCTACACCTTC. Encoded protein: CASSPQGQGGHGYTF.

The CDR3 DNA sequence: TGTGCCAGCGGCCAAACAGGGAAGGAACAGCCCCAGCATTTT. The encoded protein is CASGQTGKEQPQHF. J is TRBJ1-5 and V is TRBV19; D is possibly TRBD1 (6 bases). The CDR3 has 14 amino acids. V was pared by 9 bases and J by 7 bases, with 19 bases between. The germline V gene has CDR1 LNHDA and CDR2 SQIVND (reference sequence).

This clone was seen a single time. V and J are TRBV6-4 and TRBJ1-5; D unclear. CDR3 length equals 15 residues. Germline CDR1 and CDR2: MRHNA and SNTAGT. Trimming took off 3 bases at V and 11 bases at J, with 20 bases between the two ends. This CDR3 reads CASSELDRPAGAQHF. DNA of the CDR3: TGTGCCAGCAGTGAATTGGACCGGCCGGCGGGCGCCCAGCATTTT.

The rearrangement uses TRBV6-5 and TRBJ1-2; TRBD1 matches at 9 bases. V shed 7 bases and J 3 bases; nucleotides not matched to a gene: 9. Germline lookup yields CDR1 MNHEY and CDR2 SVGAGI. This CDR3 comprises 15 residues. This CDR3 is CASTTGGAQDYGYTF. Written as DNA, the CDR3 is TGTGCCAGCACCACAGGGGGCGCTCAGGACTATGGCTACACCTTC.

The chain joins TRBV11-2 to TRBJ1-1; D is uncertain. CDR1 and CDR2 (germline): SGHAT, FQNNGV. Trimming pared 9 bases from V and 1 base from J, leaving 9 bases between. This CDR3 is built from 12 residues. The CDR3 sequence: CASRAGNTEAFF. The CDR3 region has the DNA TGTGCCAGTAGAGCGGGGAACACTGAAGCTTTCTTT.

The V gene is TRBV2, the J gene TRBJ2-7; D is unresolved. The germline V and J ends were trimmed by 1 base and 5 bases, with 9 bases remaining between them. CDR3 length: 13 residues. Germline V gene data show CDR1 as SNHLY and CDR2 as FYNNEI. The CDR3 DNA is TGTGCCAGCAGTGAAGGTAGGGAACACGAGCAGTACTTC. Protein product: CASSEGREHEQYF.

V gene TRBV3-1 (or the pseudogene TRBV3-2) combines with J gene TRBJ1-1; D not resolved. CDR1 is LGHDT and CDR2 is YNNKEL in the germline V gene (reference sequence). V lost 4 bases to trimming and J lost 3 bases, with 9 bases between them. The CDR3 spans 13 residues. The CDR3 DNA sequence: TGTGCCAGCAGCCGGAATCCGTACACTGAAGCTTTCTTT. This gives the protein CASSRNPYTEAFF.

This sequence joins TRBV10-2 and TRBJ1-1, with a tentative D call TRBD1 (5 bases). Germline-derived CDR1 and CDR2 are WSHSY and SAAADI. The V end was cut by 0 bases, the J end by 2 bases, with 7 bases between. This CDR3 has 14 residues. The CDR3 DNA sequence: TGCGCCAGCAGTGAGTCAGGGACTAACACTGAAGCTTTCTTT. It encodes CASSESGTNTEAFF.

This chain links TRBV5-1 with TRBJ2-3; a weak D match, TRBD1 (5 bases). V shed 0 bases and J shed 8 bases, with 16 bases lying between them. Germline V gives CDR1 SGHRS, CDR2 YFSETQ. The CDR3 is 15 amino acids. In nucleotides, the CDR3 is TGCGCCAGCAGCTTGGGGGGCCCTCCACTTAGTACGCAGTATTTT. It codes for CASSLGGPPLSTQYF.

The gene calls are TRBV7-9 and TRBJ1-1, with a weak D call TRBD1 (6 bases). The CDR3 has 16 amino acids. V was trimmed by 1 base and J by 0 bases, leaving 12 bases between them. From germline, CDR1 is SEHNR and CDR2 FQNEAQ (reference sequence). The CDR3 loop is CASSLDPRGLNTEAFF. The CDR3 region has the DNA TGTGCCAGCAGCTTAGACCCCAGGGGATTGAACACTGAAGCTTTCTTT. The full variable domain, its missing parts supplied by reference TRBV7-9 and TRBJ1-1, is DTGVSQNPRHKITKRGQNVTFRCDPISEHNRLYWYRQTLGQGPEFLTYFQNEAQLEKSRLLSDRFSAERPKGSFSTLEIQRTEQGDSAMYLCASSLDPRGLNTEAFFGQGTRLTVV.

This clone showed up just a few times. CDR3 protein: CASSLAPGQGVLNTEAFF. The CDR3 DNA reads TGTGCCAGCAGCTTAGCCCCGGGACAGGGAGTATTGAACACTGAAGCTTTCTTT. This chain links TRBV13 with TRBJ1-1; 9 bases fit TRBD1. Germline V gene sequence: CDR1 PRHDT, CDR2 FYEKMQ (reference sequence). The CDR3 runs to 18 residues. V was clipped by 1 base and J by 0 bases; unmatched bases: 9.

V and J are TRBV4-1 and TRBJ2-7, with 9 bases that match TRBD1. Per the germline V gene, CDR1 is MGHRA and CDR2 is YSYEKL. V trimming: 2 bases; J trimming: 5 bases; junction bases outside the gene matches: 7. The CDR3 is 15 residues long. DNA for the CDR3: TGCGCCAGCAGCCAATTAGGACAGGGGAAACACGAGCAGTACTTC. It is translated as CASSQLGQGKHEQYF.

The chain links TRBV10-2 to TRBJ1-1, with TRBD1 as a possible D gene (5 bases). From germline, CDR1 is WSHSY and CDR2 SAAADI. V lost 0 bases and J lost 10, with 12 bases in between. The CDR3 consists of 13 residues. CDR3 DNA sequence: TGCGCCAGCAGTGAGTCGCCGGGGCTTGGAGCTTTCTTT. Translation: CASSESPGLGAFF.

CDR3 sequence reads: CASSHDLNNEQFF. The DNA for the CDR3 is TGTGCCAGCAGCCACGACTTAAACAATGAGCAGTTCTTC. The V call is TRBV7-6, the J call TRBJ2-1, with D unclear. Per the germline V gene, CDR1 is SGHVS and CDR2 is FNYEAQ. This CDR3 is built from 13 residues. V lost 5 bases, J lost 5 bases, and 10 bases lay in between. Full variable domain (rest looked up from reference TRBV7-6 and TRBJ2-1): GAGVSQSPRYKVTKRGQDVALRCDPISGHVSLYWYRQALGQGPEFLTYFNYEAQQDKSGLPNDRFSAERPEGSISTLTIQRTEQRDSAMYRCASSHDLNNEQFFGPGTRLTVL.

This chain uses TRBV10-3 with TRBJ1-1; D is unclear. Germline V lookup: CDR1 ENHRY, CDR2 SYGVKD. The ends were cut back, 5 bases at V and 1 base at J, with 8 bases in the middle. CDR3 length: 13 amino acids. CDR3 protein: CAISLQANTEAFF. DNA of the CDR3: TGTGCCATCAGTTTACAAGCGAACACTGAAGCTTTCTTT.

The V and J genes are TRBV20-1 and TRBJ2-3; 8 bases match TRBD1. The trim removed 3 bases at V and 5 bases at J, leaving 10 bases unmatched. CDR3 length equals 15 residues. Germline V gives CDR1 DFQATT, CDR2 SNEGSKA (reference sequence). CDR3 in amino acids: CSASTDRGAGDTQYF. The CDR3 coding sequence is TGCAGTGCTAGTACCGACAGGGGAGCGGGAGATACGCAGTATTTT.

The chain combines TRBV3-1 (or the pseudogene TRBV3-2) with TRBJ2-1; tentatively, D is TRBD1 (6 bases). This CDR3 has 14 amino acids. Germline CDR1 and CDR2: LGHDT and YNNKEL (reference sequence). V was cut by 6 bases and J by 2 bases, with 11 bases left in between. The chain's CDR3 is CASSPGTPYNEQFF. CDR3 DNA: TGTGCCAGCAGTCCCGGGACACCCTACAATGAGCAGTTCTTC.

The chain combines TRBV5-1 with TRBJ2-6; a weak D match, TRBD2 (7 bases). Germline V lookup: CDR1 SGHRS, CDR2 YFSETQ. The CDR3 is 16 residues long. Between the trimmed V and J ends, which lost 4 bases and 4 bases, there was a span of 15 bases. In DNA form, the CDR3 reads TGCGCCAGCAGCCCCATGGGGGGGCCCGGGGCCAACGTCCTGACTTTC. This translates into CASSPMGGPGANVLTF.

The chain has TRBV7-7 and TRBJ1-4; TRBD1 matches at 8 bases. The length of the CDR3 is 15 residues. V shed 5 bases and J 7 bases; nucleotides not matched to a gene: 9. Germline loops: CDR1 SSHAT, CDR2 FNYEAQ (reference sequence). CDR3 sequence reads: CASSLRQGMSEKLFF. The CDR3 DNA reads TGTGCCAGCAGCCTCCGACAGGGGATGAGTGAAAAACTGTTTTTT.

This clone was counted once. The chain employs TRBV5-1 and TRBJ1-1; weak D call: TRBD1 (6 bases). V shed 5 bases and J shed 5 bases, with 13 bases lying between them. CDR3 size: 13 residues. Germline lookup yields CDR1 SGHRS and CDR2 YFSETQ. Here the CDR3 reads CASRMGARTEAFF. CDR3 bases: TGCGCCAGCAGAATGGGGGCGCGAACTGAAGCTTTCTTT.

V gene TRBV19 combines with J gene TRBJ2-7, with 7 bases fitting TRBD2. J lost 3 bases, V lost 3 bases, and 20 bases had no gene match. Looked up from germline, CDR1 is LNHDA and CDR2 is SQIVND (reference sequence). The CDR3 has 19 residues. CDR3 nucleotide sequence: TGTGCCAGTAGTATTGCCCCCTTGGGAGCGGGGCGCCTCCTCTACGAGCAGTACTTC. Its translation: CASSIAPLGAGRLLYEQYF.

CDR3 residues: CASSLAGTVRGYTF. The CDR3 region has the DNA TGTGCCAGCAGCTTAGCGGGTACAGTACGTGGCTACACCTTC. This chain joins TRBV7-9 and TRBJ1-2; D remains unclear. Germline CDR1 is SEHNR and CDR2 is FQNEAQ (reference sequence). V shed 0 bases and J shed 7 bases, with 12 bases lying between them. The CDR3 spans 14 residues.

The chain combines TRBV5-1 with TRBJ2-7; possibly TRBD1 for D (5 bases). V lost 0 bases, J lost 2 bases, and 9 bases lay in between. The CDR3 extends over 14 amino acids. Germline lookup yields CDR1 SGHRS and CDR2 YFSETQ. The CDR3 spells CASSLVQATYEQYF. CDR3 sequence (DNA): TGCGCCAGCAGCTTGGTACAGGCCACCTACGAGCAGTACTTC.

The rearrangement links TRBV6-5 to TRBJ2-1; weak D call: TRBD2 (6 bases). The CDR3 has 14 amino acids. V shed 4 bases and J shed 1 base, with 8 bases lying between them. Germline V gives CDR1 MNHEY, CDR2 SVGAGI. The CDR3 DNA sequence: TGTGCCAGCAGTTCGGGGGAATCCTACAATGAGCAGTTCTTC. Translating it yields CASSSGESYNEQFF.

The V and J genes are TRBV3-1 (or the pseudogene TRBV3-2) and TRBJ1-2; D may be TRBD1 (5 bases). This CDR3 comprises 14 residues. Germline CDR1 LGHDT, CDR2 YNNKEL (reference sequence). Trimming cost V 2 bases and J 9 bases, with 16 bases left between them. The CDR3, as DNA: TGTGCCAGCAGCCAACCGGGGCCTTCGTTGAGCTACACCTTC. Residues: CASSQPGPSLSYTF.

This chain links TRBV2 with TRBJ2-7, with D perhaps given as TRBD1 or TRBD2 (5 bases each). The germline gives CDR1 SNHLY, CDR2 FYNNEI. The CDR3 runs 12 residues. Trimming removed 8 bases at V and 2 bases at J, with 10 bases between. CDR3 in amino acids: CASWDRTYEQYF. DNA of the CDR3: TGTGCCAGCTGGGACCGCACCTACGAGCAGTACTTC. Looking up the rest from reference TRBV2 and TRBJ2-7 gives the full variable domain: EPEVTQTPSHQVTQMGQEVILRCVPISNHLYFYWYRQILGQKVEFLVSFYNNEISEKSEIFDDQFSVERPDGSNFTLKIRSTKLEDSAMYFCASWDRTYEQYFGPGTRLTVT.

The rearrangement links TRBV19 to TRBJ1-1, with D unclear. V lost 3 bases to trimming and J lost 0 bases, with 5 bases between them. Per germline, CDR1 LNHDA and CDR2 SQIVND (reference sequence). This CDR3 has 13 amino acids. The CDR3 DNA is TGTGCCAGTAGTATTGCGATGAACACTGAAGCTTTCTTT. It is translated as CASSIAMNTEAFF.